Below, 31 T cell receptor beta chains from the same sample are listed, as sequenced in a study of T cells in Graves' hyperthyroidism and ophthalmopathy. From RNA transcripts, TCR beta CDR3 regions were amplified. First-round RT-PCR with HTBI primers amplified the TCR CDR3 region. In TCRdb, the multiplex PCR reads were re-called with MiXCR into one record per CDR3 protein. The sample records 250,000 to 300,000 distinct CDR3 sequences, roughly 15% being singletons. The source material was blood. The receptors shown here come from a woman aged 45-65 years with Graves' hyperthyroidism that later progressed to Graves' ophthalmopathy.

This clonotype appeared many times. The chain uses TRBV25-1 and TRBJ1-2, with D tentatively TRBD1 (5 bases). The CDR3 totals 14 residues. CDR1 and CDR2 (germline): MGHDK, SYGVNS. V shed 10 bases and J shed 7 bases, with 22 bases lying between them. DNA of the CDR3: TGTGCCACCTACTGGGACCATGCCGGGGGTGGCTACACCTTC. This translates into CATYWDHAGGGYTF.

The chain couples TRBV12-3 or TRBV12-4 to TRBJ2-1; the D gene is possibly TRBD1 (6 bases). Trimming took off 5 bases at V and 14 bases at J, with 13 bases between the two ends. The CDR3 runs to 11 residues. CDR3 nucleotides: TGTGCCAGCAGTCCAGGGGTGTTTAAGTTCTTC. Protein product: CASSPGVFKFF.

This clonotype was recorded many times. The chain combines TRBV20-1 with TRBJ1-1, with D possibly matching TRBD1 (5 bases). The CDR3 consists of 14 residues. The germline CDR1 and CDR2 sequences are DFQATT and SNEGSKA (reference sequence). Trimming removed 0 bases at V and 4 bases at J, with 12 bases between. The CDR3 sequence is CSARDSGRGTEAFF. The CDR3 region has the DNA TGCAGTGCTAGAGATTCAGGGAGGGGCACTGAAGCTTTCTTT.

This clonotype was seen ten or more times. The genes are TRBV6-1 and TRBJ1-1; the D is unclear. The germline V gene encodes CDR1 MNHNS and CDR2 SASEGT. This CDR3 is 14 amino acids long. Trimming removed 2 bases from V and 1 base from J, with 8 bases in between. CDR3 in amino acids: CASSETDGNTEAFF. In DNA, the CDR3 is TGTGCCAGCAGTGAAACGGACGGGAACACTGAAGCTTTCTTT.

This clonotype was counted a few times. This chain connects TRBV24-1 to TRBJ2-5; D call uncertain. Trimming removed 9 bases at V and 0 bases at J, with 4 bases between. This CDR3 region has 11 residues. Germline CDR1 and CDR2: KGHDR and SFDVKD. CDR3 loop: CATSYQETQYF. DNA for the CDR3: TGTGCCACCTCTTACCAAGAGACCCAGTACTTC.

This clonotype was detected ten times or more. The chain carries TRBV2 and TRBJ2-6; D is undetermined. The V end lost 7 bases, the J end lost 0 bases, and 7 bases lay between the germline ends. The germline V gene has CDR1 SNHLY and CDR2 FYNNEI. The CDR3 consists of 14 residues. Here the CDR3 DNA reads TGTGCCAGCAATTTCGACTCTGGGGCCAACGTCCTGACTTTC. Translation: CASNFDSGANVLTF.

This clonotype was observed many times. The rearrangement joins TRBV28 to TRBJ2-7, with 8 bases identical to TRBD1. This CDR3 has 14 residues. V trimming: 5 bases; J trimming: 3 bases; junction bases outside the gene matches: 6. CDR1 and CDR2 from the germline V gene are MDHEN and SYDVKM. The CDR3 spells CASSGRDRNYEQYF. CDR3 coding DNA: TGTGCCAGCAGTGGGCGGGACAGGAACTACGAGCAGTACTTC.

Ten or more counts support this clonotype. The chain joins TRBV7-6 to TRBJ2-1; TRBD2 aligns across 9 bases. The CDR3 sequence is 16 residues long. Per the germline V gene, CDR1 is SGHVS and CDR2 is FNYEAQ. With V trimmed by 6 bases and J by 7 bases, 13 bases remained unmatched. The CDR3: CASRQLAGTGPNEQFF. CDR3 bases: TGTGCCAGCAGACAACTAGCGGGTACCGGGCCGAATGAGCAGTTCTTC.

As regards this clonotype: This may be a read error: a much more frequent sequence differs by one nucleotide. The rearrangement joins TRBV20-1 to TRBJ2-3; tentatively, D is TRBD1 or TRBD2 (5 bases each). The germline V and J ends were trimmed by 8 bases and 2 bases, with 11 bases remaining between them. Germline V gene lookup returns CDR1 DFQATT and CDR2 SNEGSKA (reference sequence). This CDR3 has 12 amino acids. CDR3 protein: CSWGGFTDTQYF. CDR3 DNA: TGCAGTTGGGGCGGGTTCACAGATACGCAGTATTTT.

This clonotype was observed many times. The genes are TRBV7-9 and TRBJ2-7, with 9 bases matching TRBD1. Germline V gene lookup returns CDR1 SEHNR and CDR2 FQNEAQ (reference sequence). CDR3 length: 16 amino acids. The trim removed 5 bases at V and 0 bases at J, leaving 8 bases unmatched. The CDR3 DNA reads as TGTGCCAGCAGCGCTACCGGGACAGGGAGCTCCTACGAGCAGTACTTC. Protein sequence: CASSATGTGSSYEQYF.

There are many counts of this clonotype. The V gene is TRBV20-1, the J gene TRBJ2-1; unclear D gene. This CDR3 contains 12 residues. V was trimmed by 5 bases and J by 6 bases, leaving 11 bases between them. CDR1 is DFQATT and CDR2 is SNEGSKA in the germline V gene (reference sequence). CDR3 residues: CSAPWGSNEQFF. DNA of the CDR3: TGCAGTGCTCCTTGGGGTAGCAATGAGCAGTTCTTC.

This clonotype has just a few counts. The J gene is TRBJ2-5, the V gene TRBV2; D possibly matches TRBD1 or TRBD2 (5 bases each). The CDR3 loop spans 11 amino acids. V lost 3 bases to trimming and J lost 12 bases, with 11 bases between them. Germline V lookup: CDR1 SNHLY, CDR2 FYNNEI. The CDR3 region is CASSEGPGKYF. The CDR3 region has the DNA TGTGCCAGCAGTGAGGGGCCGGGAAAGTACTTC.

The rearrangement links TRBV2 to TRBJ2-7, with D perhaps matching TRBD2 (6 bases). Germline CDR1 reads SNHLY; CDR2 reads FYNNEI. Trimming stripped 9 bases from V and 6 bases from J, with 24 bases between. CDR3 size: 15 residues. CDR3 nucleotide sequence: TGTGCCAGTGGTGGGGGGAGAGGCGCGGGGCGCGAGCAGTACTTC. It translates to CASGGGRGAGREQYF.

This clonotype has only a few counts. The genes are TRBV19 and TRBJ1-2; 9 bases are a match to TRBD1. The CDR3 sequence is 16 residues long. The V gene end was trimmed by 5 bases and the J gene end by 0 bases; junction bases not matched to a gene: 7. Germline lookup yields CDR1 LNHDA and CDR2 SQIVND (reference sequence). The CDR3 sequence: CASSAHRGRPNYGYTF. CDR3 coding DNA: TGTGCCAGTAGTGCCCACAGGGGGCGTCCTAACTATGGCTACACCTTC.

With regard to this clonotype: Being one base from a much bigger clone, this may be a read error. The V call is TRBV3-1, the J call TRBJ1-1; D is ambiguous. Trimming shortened V by 4 bases and J by 3 bases, and 9 bases separated the two germline ends. The CDR3 spans 13 residues. Germline V lookup: CDR1 LGHDT, CDR2 YNNKEL (reference sequence). CDR3 sequence: CASSRGTYTEAFF. CDR3 in DNA: TGTGCCAGCAGCCGCGGCACCTACACTGAAGCTTTCTTT.

This clonotype was seen only a few times. The chain has TRBV19 and TRBJ2-2; no clear D. V gave up 8 bases and J gave up 8 bases, with 18 bases separating them. Germline CDR1 reads LNHDA; CDR2 reads SQIVND (reference sequence). The CDR3 is 14 amino acids. This CDR3 is CASGYREVGGELFF. In DNA, the CDR3 is TGTGCCAGTGGCTACCGCGAGGTCGGGGGGGAGCTGTTTTTT.

Here the CDR3 reads CASTADHSPLHF. DNA of the CDR3: TGTGCCAGCACCGCAGACCATTCACCCCTCCACTTT. V and J are TRBV5-5 and TRBJ1-6; D uncertain. Germline values: CDR1 SGHKS, CDR2 YYEKEE (reference sequence). Trimming took 6 bases from V and 8 from J, leaving 9 bases between them. The CDR3 loop spans 12 amino acids.

As to this clonotype: A much bigger clone sits one base away, suggesting this may be a read error. The chain recombines TRBV7-9 with TRBJ1-1; D possibly corresponds to TRBD1 (5 bases). The V end lost 5 bases, the J end lost 3 bases, and 16 bases lay between the germline ends. The CDR3 sequence is 15 residues long. Germline assignment: CDR1 SEHNR and CDR2 FQNEAQ (reference sequence). CDR3: CASSPGGVRYTEAFF. The CDR3 bases are TGTGCCAGCAGCCCCGGGGGGGTCCGGTACACTGAAGCTTTCTTT.

This clonotype was seen at least ten times. The chain recombines TRBV24-1 with TRBJ2-3; 12 positions match TRBD2. This CDR3 contains 17 residues. The J segment lost 3 bases and the V segment lost 4 bases, leaving 7 bases of the junction unmatched. Germline-derived CDR1 and CDR2 are KGHDR and SFDVKD. The CDR3 region is CATSDFRLAGDTDTQYF. The CDR3 DNA is TGTGCCACCAGTGACTTCCGACTAGCGGGAGATACAGATACGCAGTATTTT.

There are a few counts of this clonotype. One junction end does not reproduce the germline sequence, and a read error may be involved. The rearrangement joins TRBV5-1 to TRBJ1-4; tentatively, D is TRBD1 (6 bases). Germline loops: CDR1 SGHRS, CDR2 YFSETQ. The CDR3 runs 15 residues. CDR3 DNA sequence: TGCGCCGGCAGCCCCCAAGGGGGGTTGAGGGAAAAACTGTTTTTT. It yields the protein CAGSPQGGLREKLFF.

Ten or more counts support this clonotype. The chain recombines TRBV6-1 with TRBJ2-2; D may correspond to TRBD1 or TRBD2 (7 bases each). The CDR3 has 16 amino acids. V lost 6 bases to trimming and J lost 4 bases, with 18 bases between them. Looked up from germline, CDR1 is MNHNS and CDR2 is SASEGT. The CDR3 nucleotides read TGTGCCAGCAGCCTTCACAGGGGCGGGGGCACCGGGGAGCTGTTTTTT. As protein: CASSLHRGGGTGELFF.

Many counts were recorded for this clonotype. The CDR3 is CASSLASPGRVANEKLFF. In DNA, the CDR3 is TGTGCCAGCAGCTTAGCTTCGCCAGGGAGGGTAGCTAATGAAAAACTGTTTTTT. V usage is TRBV7-2 and J usage is TRBJ1-4; possibly TRBD1 for D (5 bases). Between the trimmed V and J ends, which lost 0 bases and 3 bases, there was a span of 17 bases. Germline V gene lookup returns CDR1 SGHTA and CDR2 FQGNSA. CDR3 size: 18 residues.

Many counts were recorded for this clonotype. The genes are TRBV20-1 and TRBJ2-5; 9 positions match TRBD1. Trimming took 8 bases from V and 3 from J; bases not matched to a gene: 10. Germline values: CDR1 DFQATT, CDR2 SNEGSKA (reference sequence). The CDR3 sequence is 14 residues long. CDR3 protein: CSSHRGRAEETQYF. The CDR3 DNA is TGCAGTTCGCACAGGGGGCGGGCTGAAGAGACCCAGTACTTC.

This clonotype was detected only a few times. V and J are TRBV13 and TRBJ2-3; the match to TRBD2 covers 8 bases. Trimming at V came to 2 bases and at J to 1 base, leaving 14 bases not matched to a gene. Germline CDR1 and CDR2: PRHDT and FYEKMQ (reference sequence). The CDR3 covers 19 residues. The CDR3 region has the DNA TGTGCCAGCAGCTTACCGACTAGCGATAGGGGATGGGGCACAGATACGCAGTATTTT. Translation gives CASSLPTSDRGWGTDTQYF. The variable domain in full, completed from reference TRBV13 and TRBJ2-3, reads AAGVIQSPRHLIKEKRETATLKCYPIPRHDTVYWYQQGPGQDPQFLISFYEKMQSDKGSIPDRFSAQQFSDYHSELNMSSLELGDSALYFCASSLPTSDRGWGTDTQYFGPGTRLTVL.

The sample holds many counts of this clonotype. The chain couples TRBV27 to TRBJ2-5, with 13 bases fitting TRBD2. This CDR3 is 18 amino acids long. The germline V gene has CDR1 MNHEY and CDR2 SMNVEV (reference sequence). V dropped 5 bases and J dropped 2; count of bases not matched to a gene: 11. The CDR3 is CASSTSWTSGRSQETQYF. In DNA, the CDR3 is TGTGCCAGCAGTACTTCTTGGACTAGCGGGAGATCACAAGAGACCCAGTACTTC.

This clonotype appeared many times. The chain couples TRBV28 to TRBJ2-7, with a tentative D call TRBD2 (6 bases). This CDR3 contains 14 residues. Germline-derived CDR1 and CDR2 are MDHEN and SYDVKM. V lost 3 bases and J 0 bases, leaving 9 bases between the germline ends. The CDR3 DNA reads TGTGCCAGCAGTTTCCGGGGGTTCTCCTACGAGCAGTACTTC. Its protein is CASSFRGFSYEQYF.

Many counts were recorded for this clonotype. The V and J genes are TRBV11-2 and TRBJ2-5; D gene ambiguous. Deletions cut 1 base from V and 4 bases from J, with 7 bases between. Germline V CDR1 and CDR2: SGHAT, FQNNGV. The CDR3 spans 13 residues. The CDR3 here is CASSLVQGETQYF. The CDR3 region has the DNA TGTGCCAGCAGCTTAGTACAAGGAGAGACCCAGTACTTC.

This clonotype was detected many times. The chain combines TRBV20-1 with TRBJ2-2; 8 bases agree with TRBD2. This CDR3 has 15 amino acids. The germline V gene encodes CDR1 DFQATT and CDR2 SNEGSKA (reference sequence). V lost 0 bases, J lost 7 bases, and 7 bases stayed unmatched. The CDR3 protein is CSARDYALAGGELFF. The CDR3 DNA is TGCAGTGCTAGAGATTATGCCCTAGCGGGCGGGGAGCTGTTTTTT.

Only a few counts were recorded for this clonotype. The V gene is TRBV15, the J gene TRBJ2-7, with D perhaps TRBD1 (6 bases). Germline V lookup: CDR1 LNHNV, CDR2 YYDKDF (reference sequence). The CDR3 runs to 17 residues. V dropped 0 bases and J dropped 3 bases, with 18 bases sitting between them. For the CDR3, the DNA is TGTGCCACCAGCAGAGATTGGGGGCTACTCCAAAACTACGAGCAGTACTTC. Translated, it gives CATSRDWGLLQNYEQYF.

This chain connects TRBV15 to TRBJ2-3; maybe TRBD2 (6 bases). Looked up from germline, CDR1 is LNHNV and CDR2 is YYDKDF (reference sequence). V was shortened by 4 bases and J by 0 bases, with 11 bases between the two germline ends. The CDR3 is 15 residues long. In DNA, the CDR3 is TGTGCCACCAGCAACCAGGGACTTAGCACAGATACGCAGTATTTT. This codes for CATSNQGLSTDTQYF.

This clonotype was counted many times. V and J are TRBV20-1 and TRBJ2-3; 12 nucleotides agree with TRBD2. V lost 3 bases and J lost 6; bases outside the gene matches: 10. Per the germline V gene, CDR1 is DFQATT and CDR2 is SNEGSKA (reference sequence). The CDR3 consists of 16 residues. The CDR3 DNA reads TGCAGTGCTAGCCCCAGACTAGCGGGAGTTGGGGATACGCAGTATTTT. The encoded protein is CSASPRLAGVGDTQYF.